This T cell receptor beta chain was sequenced for a study of vaccination and CD4 T cells after COVID-19. In the study overall: The authors exposed cells to overlapping spike peptides derived from SARS-CoV-2, HCoV-NL63, HCoV-OC43 and HCoV-229E.

Once obtained from cultured CD4+ T cells, the DNA was sequenced using the Oncomine TCR Beta short-read assay. TCRdb passed the PCR reads through MiXCR, listing each CDR3 protein once. This table holds 8,000 to 9,000 distinct CDR3 sequences, over 45% found once. This clonotype was found a few times. Its antigen remains unknown. This sample's treatment: 10-day PBMC culture with coronavirus spike peptide pools or control peptides (ViraFEST assay). The collection of CD4+ T cells from the unexposed donor took place before the COVID-19 pandemic (2011-2018). Under the ViraFEST approach, antigen-specific T cells were expanded with peptide pools and TCRs subsequently sequenced. General study findings and limits: 304 of 307 vaccine-specific clones from convalescent patients were spike mono-reactive.

Specimen: CD4+ T cells from blood, cultured in vitro. This TCR was sampled from a human donor in good health.

This CDR3 reads CSASQHSDTQYF. The CDR3 nucleotides are TGCAGTGCCTCACAGCATTCTGATACGCAGTATTTT. J is TRBJ2-3 and V is TRBV20-1; D gene unclear. This CDR3 comprises 12 residues. CDR1 and CDR2 from the germline V gene are DFQATT and SNEGSKA (reference sequence). Trimming removed 6 bases from V and 6 bases from J, with 13 bases in between.